This TCR beta chain was retrieved from a study of T-cell memory formation after mild COVID-19. This clonotype was picked up many times. One entry per CDR3 protein, called by TCRdb with MiXCR from the 5' RACE reads. The data contain more than 150,000 distinct CDR3 sequences, over 20% of them singletons. This CDR3 comprises 19 residues. V shed 0 bases and J shed 1 base, with 21 bases lying between them. Germline-derived CDR1 and CDR2 are LNHNV and YYDKDF (reference sequence). Sequencing used PBMCs or a T cell subset sorted from them (not recorded which). The clonotype originates from an adult woman who had mild COVID-19 (a few samples of this study predate the infection). Cell type and time point are not known. The chain has TRBV15 and TRBJ1-2; the D gene is possibly TRBD1 (5 bases). CDR3 sequence: CATSRDPGAGSTFNYGYTF. The DNA for the CDR3 is TGTGCCACCAGCAGAGATCCCGGGGCAGGTTCGACTTTTAACTATGGCTACACCTTC.